The present entry profiles one T cell receptor (beta chain) with its context. The identical CDR3 is also encoded by other nucleotide sequences in the sample. The V end was cut by 0 bases, the J end by 5 bases, with 13 bases between. This CDR3 has 15 residues. Germline-derived CDR1 and CDR2 are MNHEY and SVGAGI. This sample stems from a study of T cell responses to AZD1222 COVID-19 vaccine. This table comes from immunoSEQ multiplex PCR, and its TCRdb copy is limited to in-frame clones, with some not included. The data contain 150,000 or so clones, about 89% of them singletons. This TCR was sampled from an adult who received the AZD1222 COVID-19 vaccine. The rearrangement links TRBV6-5 to TRBJ1-1; D is unresolved. The sequences come from peripheral blood, collected 28 days after the second AZD1222 dose. The CDR3 sequence: CASSYSGGVGTEAFF. For the CDR3, the DNA is TGTGCCAGCAGTTACTCTGGTGGGGTCGGGACTGAAGCTTTCTTT.